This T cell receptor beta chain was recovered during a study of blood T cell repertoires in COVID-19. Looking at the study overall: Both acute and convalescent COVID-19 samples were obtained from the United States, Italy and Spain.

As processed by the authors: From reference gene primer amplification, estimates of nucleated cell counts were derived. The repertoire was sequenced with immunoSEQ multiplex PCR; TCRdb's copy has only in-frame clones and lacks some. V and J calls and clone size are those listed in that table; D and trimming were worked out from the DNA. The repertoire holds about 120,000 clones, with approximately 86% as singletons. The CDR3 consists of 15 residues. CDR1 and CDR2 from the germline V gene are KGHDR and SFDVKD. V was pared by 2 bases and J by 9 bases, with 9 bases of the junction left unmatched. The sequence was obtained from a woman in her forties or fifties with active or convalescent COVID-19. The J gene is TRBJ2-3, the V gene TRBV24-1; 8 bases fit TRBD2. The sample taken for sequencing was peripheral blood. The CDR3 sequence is CATSDSRTGGTTQYF. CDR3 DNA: TGTGCCACCAGTGATTCTCGTACGGGAGGGACGACGCAGTATTTT.